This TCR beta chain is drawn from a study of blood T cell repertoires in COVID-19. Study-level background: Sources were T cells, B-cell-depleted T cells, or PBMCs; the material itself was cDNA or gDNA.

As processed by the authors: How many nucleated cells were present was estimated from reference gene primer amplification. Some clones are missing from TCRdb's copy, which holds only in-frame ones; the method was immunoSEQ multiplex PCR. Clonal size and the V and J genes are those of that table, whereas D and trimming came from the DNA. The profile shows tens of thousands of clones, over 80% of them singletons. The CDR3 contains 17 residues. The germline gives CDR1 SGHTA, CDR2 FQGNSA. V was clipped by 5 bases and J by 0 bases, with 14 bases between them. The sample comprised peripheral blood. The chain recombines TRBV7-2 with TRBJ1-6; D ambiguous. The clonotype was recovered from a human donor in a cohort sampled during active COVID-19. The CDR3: CASSPAPGSSYNSPLHF. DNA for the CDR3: TGTGCCAGCAGCCCTGCTCCGGGGAGCTCCTATAATTCACCCCTCCACTTT.